The sequence of this TCR beta chain was determined in a study of shared clonotypes between healthy human individuals. This CDR3 is 17 amino acids long. Trimming removed 5 bases from V and 4 bases from J, with 23 bases in between. The germline V gene encodes CDR1 SGHTA and CDR2 FQGTGA. Each subset's genomic DNA was split evenly across several immunoSEQ plates. Profiled with immunoSEQ multiplex PCR; TCRdb holds only in-frame clones, not every one. The sample has about 1,900,000 clones; approximately 94% are singletons. Naive CD8 cells lacked CD45RO and underwent positive selection for CCR7, leaving out terminally differentiated effector memory CD45RA+ cells. Points on this clone: Its cognate antigen is unknown.

Findings and caveats of the study: Among donors, the sharing of clonotypes was expected to be influenced by sequencing depth.

The rearrangement joins TRBV7-3 to TRBJ2-5, with D maybe TRBD2 (7 bases). The receptor's source is a young man in good health. The source material was naive CD8+ T cells sorted from blood. The CDR3 sequence: CASSPGVAGAKPETQYF. The CDR3 DNA reads TGTGCCAGCAGCCCAGGGGTGGCGGGGGCCAAACCAGAGACCCAGTACTTC.